This T cell receptor (beta chain) was identified during a study of T cell responses to AZD1222 COVID-19 vaccine. The method was immunoSEQ multiplex PCR; TCRdb's version includes in-frame clones alone and lacks a portion of them. The sample has around 150,000 clones, about 92% seen once; the top ten hold roughly 3.4%. Study results and limitations: Following two doses of AZD1222, Spike-specific TCR breadth and depth rose. A mostly white British donor set with more females was recruited, and clonal diversity was possibly underestimated.

CDR1 and CDR2 (germline): SGHNT, YYREEE (reference sequence). The V end lost 0 bases, the J end lost 4 bases, and 13 bases lay between the germline ends. This CDR3 contains 15 residues. Samples with a second dose at about 4 or about 12 weeks were pooled together. Worth noting for this clone: Its antigen is unidentified.

Sequencing was performed on peripheral blood, taken 28 days after the second AZD1222 dose. The clonotype comes from an adult who received the AZD1222 COVID-19 vaccine. The chain links TRBV5-4 to TRBJ1-1; D gene ambiguous. The CDR3 loop is CASSLGNVGFTEAFF. CDR3 nucleotide sequence: TGTGCCAGCAGCTTGGGGAACGTGGGGTTCACTGAAGCTTTCTTT.